This T cell receptor (beta chain) was identified in a study of blood T cell repertoires in COVID-19. The overall study: Samples representing acute and convalescent COVID-19 were sourced from the United States, Italy and Spain. Sample material is recorded as cDNA or gDNA derived from T cells, B-cell-depleted T cells, or PBMCs.

Per germline, CDR1 LGHDT and CDR2 YNNKEL (reference sequence). The CDR3 has 14 residues. Trimming took 1 base from V and 5 from J; bases not matched to a gene: 4. The repertoire was sequenced with immunoSEQ multiplex PCR; TCRdb's copy has only in-frame clones and lacks some. The repertoire holds a few hundred thousand clones, with about 87% as singletons. The chain recombines TRBV3-1 (or the pseudogene TRBV3-2) with TRBJ2-7, with 8 positions matching TRBD1. This clonotype originated in a woman aged 25 to 39 who had recovered from COVID-19. Material: peripheral blood. The CDR3 here is CASSQGETGDEQYF. The CDR3 DNA reads as TGTGCCAGCAGCCAAGGGGAGACAGGGGACGAGCAGTACTTC.